Included here is one T cell receptor beta chain sequence, with context. What it binds is unknown. CDR1 SEHNR and CDR2 FQNEAQ come from the germline V gene (reference sequence). The CDR3 is 16 amino acids. V was clipped by 3 bases and J by 0 bases, with 9 bases between them. The data originate from a study of early T cells in non-severe SARS-CoV-2 infection. Study as a whole: Sequencing used unsorted whole-blood bulk RNA, so chains lack pairing.

Findings of the study overall: Anti-spike CD8 responses were favored by VDJdb matching, which missed private and CD4 specificities.

Unique molecular identifiers were added to individual cDNA molecules. MiXCR, run by TCRdb on the 5' RACE reads, gives a single entry per CDR3 protein. Of around 70,000 distinct CDR3 sequences listed, 9% to 15% were seen once; the top ten hold about 4.5%. This sequence was found in an adult who was a healthcare worker with PCR-confirmed SARS-CoV-2 infection or an uninfected control (not recorded which). The chain links TRBV7-9 to TRBJ1-6; D call uncertain. Sequences were obtained from whole blood. This CDR3 reads CASSLVSTSYNSPLHF. The CDR3 DNA sequence: TGTGCCAGCAGCTTGGTGTCGACCTCCTATAATTCACCCCTCCACTTT. The full variable domain, in which reference TRBV7-9 and TRBJ1-6 provide the parts outside the CDR3, is DTGVSQNPRHKITKRGQNVTFRCDPISEHNRLYWYRQTLGQGPEFLTYFQNEAQLEKSRLLSDRFSAERPKGSFSTLEIQRTEQGDSAMYLCASSLVSTSYNSPLHFGNGTRLTVT.